Listed below are T cell receptor beta chains from one sample, sequenced in a study of cytomegalovirus exposure and HLA in healthy donors. Sequenced by immunoSEQ multiplex PCR; TCRdb stores in-frame clones only, minus some. The profile covers approximately 88,000 clones, with roughly 72% appearing a single time and approximately 5% taken by the ten largest. Sequencing was performed on PBMCs. The origin of the receptors is a man under 40 in good health and CMV-seropositive. Each CDR3 is given with its conserved first and last residue. Each record gives: D gene, V gene, J gene, clone size, CDR3 DNA, CDR3 protein. D genes are given only for firm matches. Size tells how often a clone was seen (once, few, many) or the class of an expanded clone, and some rows leave it out.

>-|TRBV18|TRBJ2-2|-
TGTGCCAGCTCACCCTACACCGGGGAGCTGTTTTTT
CASSPYTGELFF
>TRBD1|TRBV7-9|TRBJ1-4|-
TGTGCCAGCAGCCCGACAGGGGGGGGTGAAAAACTGTTTTTT
CASSPTGGGEKLFF
>TRBD2|TRBV5-4|TRBJ2-1|-
TGTGCCAGCAGCGGAACTAGCGATGAGCAGTTCTTC
CASSGTSDEQFF
>TRBD1|TRBV18|TRBJ1-2|few
TGTGCCAGCTCAGACAGGGCGGAAGGCTACACCTTC
CASSDRAEGYTF
>TRBD1|TRBV5-4|TRBJ1-4|-
TGTGCCAGCAGCCGACAGGGGACTAATGAAAAACTGTTTTTT
CASSRQGTNEKLFF
>-|TRBV4-2|TRBJ2-3|-
TGTGCCAGCAGCCAAGTTTCAGGGAAGGCAGATACGCAGTATTTT
CASSQVSGKADTQYF
>-|TRBV27|TRBJ2-1|once
TGTGCCAGCAGTCTCAGGGAATCATCCTACAATGAGCAGTTCTTC
CASSLRESSYNEQFF
>TRBD1|TRBV7-9|TRBJ1-1|-
TGTGCCAGCAGCTCCTTGGCTCACGGACAGGGAGGGACTGAAGCTTTCTTT
CASSSLAHGQGGTEAFF
>TRBD1|TRBV4-2|TRBJ2-7|few
TGTGCCAGCAGCCAAGCCCAGGGGGCATCCTACGAGCAGTACTTC
CASSQAQGASYEQYF
>TRBD1|TRBV7-2|TRBJ1-2|-
TGTGCCAGCAGATCGACAGGGATCTATGGCTACACCTTC
CASRSTGIYGYTF
>-|TRBV4-2|TRBJ1-1|-
TGTGCCAGCAGCCAAGATGTTCCGACACCTCTTGAAGCTTTCTTT
CASSQDVPTPLEAFF
>TRBD1|TRBV5-1|TRBJ2-2|-
TGCGCCAGCAGCTTCACAGGGGGGAGCGGGGAGCTGTTTTTT
CASSFTGGSGELFF
>TRBD1|TRBV5-1|TRBJ2-5|-
TGCGCCAGCAGCTTGAGTGGACAGGGAGGCCAAGAGACCCAGTACTTC
CASSLSGQGGQETQYF
>TRBD1|TRBV29-1|TRBJ1-2|-
TGCAGCGTTCGCGGGACAGGGTATCCGTTAAATGGCTACACCTTC
CSVRGTGYPLNGYTF
>-|TRBV4-2|TRBJ1-2|once
TGTGCCAGCAGCCAAGTGGGGCAGGGGAACTATGGCTACACCTTC
CASSQVGQGNYGYTF
>-|TRBV29-1|TRBJ2-5|once
TGCAGCGTTGGGGCTGATGAGACCCAGTACTTC
CSVGADETQYF
>-|TRBV7-7|TRBJ2-2|-
TGTGCTAGCAGCCCCGAGGGGGGGGCGAGAGGCGGGGAGCTGTTTTTT
CASSPEGGARGGELFF
>-|TRBV7-7|TRBJ2-1|-
TGTGCTAGCAGCTTGGACAGCAACAATGAGCAGTTCTTC
CASSLDSNNEQFF
>TRBD1|TRBV5-1|TRBJ1-2|-
TGCGCCAGCAGCTTGGAGGGACAGGGGTCCGGCTACACCTTC
CASSLEGQGSGYTF
>TRBD1|TRBV9|TRBJ1-4|few
TGTGCCAGCAACCAAACAGGGGGAGAGGATGAAAAACTGTTTTTT
CASNQTGGEDEKLFF
>-|TRBV15|TRBJ2-7|-
TGTGCCACCAGCCCTCCTGGGGGCAGGGGAACCTACGAGCAGTACTTC
CATSPPGGRGTYEQYF
>TRBD1|TRBV5-6|TRBJ1-5|-
TGTGCCAGCAGCCCCTGGGACAGGGAGGGTCAGCCCCAGCATTTT
CASSPWDREGQPQHF